This T cell receptor (beta chain) was retrieved from a study of cytomegalovirus exposure and HLA in healthy donors. CDR3 length: 15 amino acids. Germline V gene sequence: CDR1 LGHNA, CDR2 YNFKEQ. V dropped 3 bases and J dropped 2; count of bases not matched to a gene: 5. Study conclusions and caveats: With later analysis, a missense DCLRE1C variant became linked to TCR beta V- and J-gene trimming.

In the PCR, 60 Vbeta and 13 Jbeta primers were used. The data were produced by immunoSEQ multiplex PCR, yet TCRdb's version contains in-frame clones alone and is incomplete. The repertoire holds 220,000 or so clones, with more than 60% as singletons. Remarks on this clone: Its target is not known.

The V and J genes are TRBV4-2 and TRBJ2-7; TRBD2 matches 9 bases. The sequence was collected from a man in his fifties or sixties in good health and CMV-seronegative. The sample was PBMCs. The CDR3 sequence: CASSHSAGGPYEQYF. The DNA for the CDR3 is TGTGCCAGCAGCCACTCGGCGGGGGGGCCCTACGAGCAGTACTTC.